The 18 T cell receptor beta chains below were found in one sample sequenced in a study of pediatric ulcerative colitis. Data came from immunoSEQ multiplex PCR; TCRdb stores just in-frame clones and leaves some out. The repertoire consists of fewer than 6,500 clones, with roughly 91% occurring once and the leading ten covering about 1.8%. The sequenced sample was blood. These receptors were collected from a girl aged 5 to 17 who was a control in a study of pediatric ulcerative colitis.

This chain joins TRBV13 and TRBJ2-7, with 9 nucleotides matching TRBD1. Germline lookup yields CDR1 PRHDT and CDR2 FYEKMQ (reference sequence). V dropped 4 bases and J dropped 0; count of bases not matched to a gene: 7. The CDR3 consists of 16 residues. The CDR3 DNA sequence: TGTGCCAGCAGCTCCGCTGGGGGACAGGGCTCCTACGAGCAGTACTTC. This sequence encodes CASSSAGGQGSYEQYF.

The V call is TRBV27, the J call TRBJ1-6, with TRBD1 as a possible D gene (6 bases). Per germline, CDR1 MNHEY and CDR2 SMNVEV (reference sequence). Trimming pared 5 bases from V and 14 bases from J, leaving 19 bases between. The length of the CDR3 is 14 residues. In DNA form, the CDR3 reads TGTGCCAGCAGTACGACGGGGGGGCTAATCACCCTCCACTTT. Translating gives CASSTTGGLITLHF.

The chain combines TRBV10-3 with TRBJ2-1; no clear D. The length of the CDR3 is 9 residues. The V gene lost 8 bases and the J gene lost 8 bases, with 4 bases spanning the gap. Germline CDR1 reads ENHRY; CDR2 reads SYGVKD. CDR3 protein: CAIGHEQFF. The CDR3 region has the DNA TGTGCCATCGGTCATGAGCAGTTCTTC.

Turning to this clone: Other DNA sequences in the sample encode the same CDR3. The CDR3 DNA follows: TGTGCCAGCAGCTTAGGGCAGGACCCCTCCTACGAGCAGTACTTC. Translated: CASSLGQDPSYEQYF. V usage is TRBV7-9 and J usage is TRBJ2-7, with D uncertain. The CDR3 has 15 amino acids. Trimming shortened V by 1 base and J by 0 bases, and 10 bases separated the two germline ends. The germline gives CDR1 SEHNR, CDR2 FQNEAQ (reference sequence). The full variable domain, in which reference TRBV7-9 and TRBJ2-7 provide the parts outside the CDR3, is DTGVSQNPRHKITKRGQNVTFRCDPISEHNRLYWYRQTLGQGPEFLTYFQNEAQLEKSRLLSDRFSAERPKGSFSTLEIQRTEQGDSAMYLCASSLGQDPSYEQYFGPGTRLTVT.

The chain joins TRBV15 to TRBJ2-1, with TRBD2 as a possible D gene (5 bases). This CDR3 has 15 amino acids. Trimming cost V 1 base and J 4 bases, with 11 bases left between them. Germline V lookup: CDR1 LNHNV, CDR2 YYDKDF (reference sequence). CDR3 sequence: CATSRGISVYNEQFF. CDR3 DNA sequence: TGTGCCACCAGCAGAGGGATTAGCGTATACAATGAGCAGTTCTTC. The whole variable domain, filled in from reference TRBV15 and TRBJ2-1, reads DAMVIQNPRYQVTQFGKPVTLSCSQTLNHNVMYWYQQKSSQAPKLLFHYYDKDFNNEADTPDNFQSRRPNTSFCFLDIRSPGLGDTAMYLCATSRGISVYNEQFFGPGTRLTVL.

The chain carries TRBV30 and TRBJ1-2, with D uncertain. In germline, CDR1 is GTSNPN, CDR2 SVGIG (reference sequence). This CDR3 spans 12 amino acids. Trimming took 3 bases from V and 8 from J, leaving 13 bases between them. Written as DNA, the CDR3 is TGTGCCTGGAGCTCCCAAGTGGGAGGCTACACCTTC. This sequence encodes CAWSSQVGGYTF.

This chain connects TRBV7-9 to TRBJ1-5, with D unresolved. CDR1 and CDR2 from the germline V gene are SEHNR and FQNEAQ (reference sequence). CDR3 size: 16 residues. V dropped 0 bases and J dropped 0 bases, with 9 bases sitting between them. CDR3 coding DNA: TGTGCCAGCAGCTTAGCGCCAGATTATAGCAATCAGCCCCAGCATTTT. Its protein is CASSLAPDYSNQPQHF.

The chain couples TRBV9 to TRBJ2-1; possibly TRBD2 for D (5 bases). This CDR3 is built from 15 residues. Germline V gene sequence: CDR1 SGDLS, CDR2 YYNGEE. Trimming cost V 1 base and J 6 bases, with 14 bases left between them. The DNA for the CDR3 is TGTGCCAGCAGCGTAAGGGCGGGTGGAGTCAATGAGCAGTTCTTC. Translation gives CASSVRAGGVNEQFF.

The V call is TRBV4-3, the J call TRBJ1-4, with D possibly being TRBD1 (6 bases). Germline V gene lookup returns CDR1 LGHNA and CDR2 YSLEER. The ends were cut back, 2 bases at V and 8 bases at J, with 30 bases in the middle. The CDR3 has 20 residues. The CDR3 bases are TGCGCCAGCAGCCAACCAGCCAAGATATCTACCCACAGGGTCGGAGAAAAACTGTTTTTT. Residues: CASSQPAKISTHRVGEKLFF.

This clone occurred once. This chain uses TRBV29-1 with TRBJ2-1, with TRBD1 identical over 7 bases. From germline, CDR1 is SQVTM and CDR2 ANQGSEA. Trimming removed 4 bases from V and 1 base from J; junction bases left unmatched: 1. The CDR3 is 13 amino acids. This CDR3 reads CSVGQGSYNEQFF. The CDR3 nucleotides are TGCAGCGTTGGACAGGGTTCCTACAATGAGCAGTTCTTC.

J is TRBJ2-5 and V is TRBV11-2, with 8 bases aligning to TRBD1. Germline V gene sequence: CDR1 SGHAT, CDR2 FQNNGV. This CDR3 is built from 15 residues. J lost 4 bases, V lost 2 bases, and 6 bases had no gene match. CDR3 DNA sequence: TGTGCCAGCAGCTTAACAGGGGGGATAGGAGAGACCCAGTACTTC. Its protein product is CASSLTGGIGETQYF.

The chain uses TRBV19 and TRBJ1-3; perhaps TRBD1 as D (5 bases). Germline CDR1 LNHDA, CDR2 SQIVND (reference sequence). Trimming pared 1 base from V and 7 bases from J, leaving 14 bases between. The CDR3 has 15 residues. In nucleotides, the CDR3 is TGTGCCAGTAGTATAGGGGGACGGAACGCGAACACCATATATTTT. Encoded protein: CASSIGGRNANTIYF.

V usage is TRBV6-6 and J usage is TRBJ2-1; perhaps TRBD2 as D (6 bases). Germline V CDR1 and CDR2: MNHNY, SVGAGI (reference sequence). CDR3 length: 15 amino acids. Trimming removed 5 bases at V and 10 bases at J, with 21 bases between. The CDR3 protein is CASSTRDRGGFEQFF. DNA of the CDR3: TGTGCCAGCAGTACCCGGGACCGTGGAGGGTTCGAGCAGTTCTTC.

A single count supports this clone. The gene calls are TRBV9 and TRBJ2-5; no firm D call. The V gene lost 2 bases and the J gene lost 1 base, with 6 bases spanning the gap. The germline CDR1 and CDR2 sequences are SGDLS and YYNGEE. This CDR3 contains 13 residues. In DNA, the CDR3 is TGTGCCAGCAGCGTGGGTTTCCAAGAGACCCAGTACTTC. It encodes CASSVGFQETQYF.

The table lists this clone with a count of one. V is TRBV9 and J is TRBJ2-2; tentatively, D is TRBD1 (6 bases). The germline CDR1 and CDR2 sequences are SGDLS and YYNGEE. The CDR3 loop spans 17 amino acids. With 3 bases removed from V and 2 bases from J, the gap between germline ends came to 17 bases. The CDR3, as DNA: TGTGCCAGCAGCGGTCCTCCAGGGGTTCTTAACACCGGGGAGCTGTTTTTT. Translation gives CASSGPPGVLNTGELFF.

This chain joins TRBV6-5 and TRBJ1-6; D gene ambiguous. The V gene lost 0 bases and the J gene lost 14 bases, with 11 bases spanning the gap. The germline V gene encodes CDR1 MNHEY and CDR2 SVGAGI. This CDR3 contains 13 residues. CDR3 bases: TGTGCCAGCAGTTACTCGATTAGGGAGACCCTCCACTTT. Its translation: CASSYSIRETLHF.

The CDR3 sequence is CASSLEPETYEQYF. The DNA of the CDR3 is TGTGCCAGCAGCTTGGAACCCGAGACCTACGAGCAGTACTTC. The chain has TRBV5-4 and TRBJ2-7; D remains unclear. The CDR3 has 14 amino acids. Trimming cost V 0 bases and J 2 bases, with 9 bases left between them. Per germline, CDR1 SGHNT and CDR2 YYREEE (reference sequence).

The rearrangement uses TRBV5-1 and TRBJ2-3; 15 bases match TRBD2. Germline assignment: CDR1 SGHRS and CDR2 YFSETQ. The CDR3 loop spans 17 amino acids. V dropped 3 bases and J dropped 6; count of bases not matched to a gene: 8. The CDR3 DNA follows: TGCGCCAGCAGCTCGGGACTAGCGGGAGGCCCCAGGGATACGCAGTATTTT. Its protein is CASSSGLAGGPRDTQYF.